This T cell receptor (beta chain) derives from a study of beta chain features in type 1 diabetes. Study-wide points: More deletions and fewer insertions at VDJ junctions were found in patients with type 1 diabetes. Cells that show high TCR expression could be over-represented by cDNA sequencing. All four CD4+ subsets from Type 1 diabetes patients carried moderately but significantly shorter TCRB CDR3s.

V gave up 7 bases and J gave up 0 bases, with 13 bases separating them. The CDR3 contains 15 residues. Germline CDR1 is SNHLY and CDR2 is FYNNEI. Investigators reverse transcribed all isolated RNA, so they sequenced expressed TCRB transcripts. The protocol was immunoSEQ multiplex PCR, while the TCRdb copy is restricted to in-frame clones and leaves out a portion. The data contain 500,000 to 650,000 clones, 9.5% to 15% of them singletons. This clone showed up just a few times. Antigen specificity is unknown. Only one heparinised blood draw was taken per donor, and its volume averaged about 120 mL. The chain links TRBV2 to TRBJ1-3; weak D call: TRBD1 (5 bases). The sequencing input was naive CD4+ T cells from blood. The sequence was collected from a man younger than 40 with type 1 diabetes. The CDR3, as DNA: TGTGCCAGCAAAGCTGAGGGGTTCTCTGGAAACACCATATATTTT. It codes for CASKAEGFSGNTIYF.